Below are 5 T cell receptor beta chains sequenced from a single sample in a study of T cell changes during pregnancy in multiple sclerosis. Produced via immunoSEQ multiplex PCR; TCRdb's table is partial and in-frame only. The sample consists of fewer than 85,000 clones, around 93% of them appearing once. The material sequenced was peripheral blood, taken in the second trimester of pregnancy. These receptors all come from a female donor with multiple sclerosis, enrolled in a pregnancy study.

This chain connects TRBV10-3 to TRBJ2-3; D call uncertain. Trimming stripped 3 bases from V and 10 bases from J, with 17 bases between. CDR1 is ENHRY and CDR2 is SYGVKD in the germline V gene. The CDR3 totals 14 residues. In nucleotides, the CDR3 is TGTGCCATCAGTGATTTGGAGATCACCGATGCGCAGTATTTT. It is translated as CAISDLEITDAQYF.

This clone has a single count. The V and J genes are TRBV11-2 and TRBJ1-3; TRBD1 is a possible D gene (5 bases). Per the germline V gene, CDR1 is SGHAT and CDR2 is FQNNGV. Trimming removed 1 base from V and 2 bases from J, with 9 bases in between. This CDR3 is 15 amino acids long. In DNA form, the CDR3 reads TGTGCCAGCAGCTTAGTGGGGCGACCTGGAAACACCATATATTTT. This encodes CASSLVGRPGNTIYF.

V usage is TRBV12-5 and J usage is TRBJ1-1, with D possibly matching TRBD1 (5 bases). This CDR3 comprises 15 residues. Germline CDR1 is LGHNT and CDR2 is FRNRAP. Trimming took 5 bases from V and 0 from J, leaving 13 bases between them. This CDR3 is CASGPPTAMNTEAFF. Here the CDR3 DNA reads TGTGCTAGTGGTCCACCGACAGCTATGAACACTGAAGCTTTCTTT.

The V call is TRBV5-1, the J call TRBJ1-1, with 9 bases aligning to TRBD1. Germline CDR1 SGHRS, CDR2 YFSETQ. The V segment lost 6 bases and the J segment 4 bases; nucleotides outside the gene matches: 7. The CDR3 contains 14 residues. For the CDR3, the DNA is TGCGCCAGCAACACGGGACAGGGAATCACTGAAGCTTTCTTT. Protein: CASNTGQGITEAFF.

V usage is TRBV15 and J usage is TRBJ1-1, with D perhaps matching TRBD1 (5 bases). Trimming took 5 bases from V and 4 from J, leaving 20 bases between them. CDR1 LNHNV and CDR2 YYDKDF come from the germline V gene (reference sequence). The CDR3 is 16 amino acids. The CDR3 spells CATSPGSGFLGTEAFF. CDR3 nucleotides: TGTGCCACCAGCCCCGGGTCAGGGTTTTTGGGCACTGAAGCTTTCTTT.